This T cell receptor beta chain stems from a study of blood T cell repertoires in COVID-19 (dated by TCRdb to 2019 to 2021). With regard to the full study: Collaborator samples came from the United States, Italy and Spain and covered acute and convalescent phases of COVID-19. The prospective study material was composed of cDNA or gDNA derived from T cells, B-cell-depleted T cells, or PBMCs. Deeply sampled blood TCRbeta repertoires from subjects exposed to, actively infected with, or recovered from COVID-19 were included in the dataset. The repertoires were released in a freely available public database meant as a resource for research on the immune response to SARS-CoV-2. Samples came from the ongoing ImmuneRACE study (first 160 participants) plus 1,254 subjects from 6 global collaborators. The sample metadata nearly always contained a de-identified subject ID, COVID-19 status, age in years and sex. Where available, HLA class I and class II types were obtained from metadata supplied by the sample provider rather than from assay-based typing. Findings and caveats that apply to the study as a whole: The quantity of clinical and demographic metadata differed by source and by participant and was supplied without curation.

The collaborating institutions used their own protocols to collect whole blood in K2EDTA tubes. For TCRbeta analysis, collaborators shipped samples as frozen whole blood, isolated PBMCs, or DNA extracted from either of those sample types. From the cysteine through the phenylalanine, the CDR3 covers 12 amino acids. Of the read, only the CDR3 DNA is kept; its 36 bases are in frame from base 1. At the junction V is shortened by 5 bases and J by 3 bases, with 6 bases in between. TCRbeta CDR3 regions were amplified from genomic DNA by means of the immunoSEQ Assay, a bias-controlled multiplex PCR. The paper's processing steps were these. Within the assay, amplification of reference gene primers was used to estimate how many nucleated cells each sample contained. Sequence reads were collapsed and filtered to measure the absolute abundance of every unique TCRbeta CDR3 rearrangement. For each sample, productive Simpson clonality was calculated by taking the square root of Simpson's diversity index across productive rearrangements. Sourced from immuneACCESS, this table was stored by TCRdb with only in-frame sequences that have V and J called. A share of the clones is absent; for the studies checked, an unresolved V gene accounts for under half, and the remainder has no known explanation. The V and J calls and the clone size are those of that table, but D and trimming were determined from the DNA. This sample is represented by about 51,000 clones; 80% to 95% of them were singletons. Of the sample, approximately 3% falls within the top ten clones.

Regarding this clone: Its antigen target is currently unknown. Per-base qualities were not stored, and no clone one base away is much larger.

Recombination joined TRBV12-3 or TRBV12-4 with TRBJ2-3, with no confidently assigned D gene. The clonotype comes from a middle-aged man with acute or convalescent COVID-19. Sequencing was performed on peripheral blood. The CDR3 region: CASSLSTDTQYF. The base sequence is TGTGCCAGCAGTCTCTCTACAGATACGCAGTATTTT.